These 9 T cell receptor beta chains were all obtained from the same sample, sequenced in a study of shared clonotypes between healthy human individuals. The repertoire was sequenced with immunoSEQ multiplex PCR; TCRdb's copy has only in-frame clones and lacks some. The data contain about 1 million clones, 65% to 80% of them singletons. Sequencing was carried out using memory CD4+ T cells sorted from blood. Documented subset: CD45RA-negative fraction. The receptors originated from a man between 18 and 35 years old in good health.

This clone appeared a few times. The DNA for the CDR3 is TGTGCCAGCAGTGACGAGACAGGGTCCTCACCCCTCCACTTT. Translated, it gives CASSDETGSSPLHF. The chain employs TRBV2 and TRBJ1-6; 7 bases align to TRBD1. V lost 3 bases, J lost 10 bases, and 6 bases stayed unmatched. The V gene's germline CDR1 is SNHLY and CDR2 FYNNEI. The CDR3 contains 14 residues.

The rearrangement uses TRBV15 and TRBJ1-2; tentative D call: TRBD1 (5 bases). Per germline, CDR1 LNHNV and CDR2 YYDKDF (reference sequence). Trimming took 1 base from V and 3 from J, leaving 9 bases between them. The CDR3 runs to 14 residues. CDR3 coding DNA: TGTGCCACCAGCAGAGGGGACGATTACTATGGCTACACCTTC. It is translated as CATSRGDDYYGYTF.

V and J are TRBV19 and TRBJ2-6; D is unresolved. The CDR3 consists of 14 residues. The germline V and J ends were trimmed by 9 bases and 0 bases, with 9 bases remaining between them. Per germline, CDR1 LNHDA and CDR2 SQIVND (reference sequence). CDR3 sequence (DNA): TGTGCCAGCACTTGGATCTCTGGGGCCAACGTCCTGACTTTC. This codes for CASTWISGANVLTF.

With regard to this clone: This sample includes further DNA sequences coding for the same CDR3. This chain uses TRBV7-9 with TRBJ2-7; a weak D match, TRBD2 (5 bases). The germline CDR1 and CDR2 sequences are SEHNR and FQNEAQ (reference sequence). The length of the CDR3 is 14 residues. V lost 5 bases and J 2 bases, leaving 13 bases between the germline ends. The CDR3 loop reads CASSLLEGPYEQYF. CDR3 DNA: TGTGCCAGCAGCCTATTAGAGGGCCCCTACGAGCAGTACTTC.

The CDR3 protein is CASSTTQGARATQYF. The CDR3 DNA sequence: TGTGCCAGCAGTACCACACAGGGGGCCAGGGCGACCCAGTACTTC. The rearrangement joins TRBV27 to TRBJ2-5; 9 bases agree with TRBD1. Germline loops: CDR1 MNHEY, CDR2 SMNVEV (reference sequence). This CDR3 region has 15 residues. V was clipped by 5 bases and J by 7 bases; unmatched bases: 11.

In this sample, this clone turned up a few times. The CDR3 here is CASRPESRGELFF. CDR3 bases: TGTGCCAGCAGACCGGAATCTAGGGGGGAGCTGTTTTTT. V gene TRBV6-6 combines with J gene TRBJ2-2; D gene unclear. Per germline, CDR1 MNHNY and CDR2 SVGAGI (reference sequence). The V end lost 6 bases, the J end lost 8 bases, and 13 bases lay between the germline ends. This CDR3 is built from 13 residues.

V and J are TRBV5-1 and TRBJ1-3; possibly TRBD1 for D (6 bases). This CDR3 contains 14 residues. The germline CDR1 and CDR2 sequences are SGHRS and YFSETQ. Trimming removed 2 bases at V and 2 bases at J, with 8 bases between. The CDR3 sequence is CASSFGQTGNTIYF. DNA of the CDR3: TGCGCCAGCAGCTTCGGACAGACTGGAAACACCATATATTTT.

The rearrangement joins TRBV6-4 to TRBJ2-2; weak D call: TRBD1 (6 bases). The germline V gene encodes CDR1 MRHNA and CDR2 SNTAGT. This CDR3 has 14 amino acids. The V end was cut by 6 bases, the J end by 1 base, with 9 bases between. CDR3 region: CASRQGENTGELFF. In DNA, the CDR3 is TGTGCCAGCAGACAGGGAGAGAACACCGGGGAGCTGTTTTTT.

The V and J genes are TRBV18 and TRBJ2-4, with D possibly matching TRBD2 (5 bases). Trimming removed 3 bases at V and 6 bases at J, with 6 bases between. The CDR3 runs 12 residues. Germline V gives CDR1 KGHSH, CDR2 LQKENI. CDR3 DNA: TGTGCCAGCTCACCTGAGGGAAACATTCAGTACTTC. This sequence encodes CASSPEGNIQYF.